This TCR beta chain was captured by sequencing in a study of OX40 agonist ivuxolimab in advanced cancers. Sequenced by immunoSEQ multiplex PCR; TCRdb stores in-frame clones only, minus some. The sample carries about 35,000 clones, roughly four fifths recorded once. This CDR3 region has 12 residues. From germline, CDR1 is MNHNY and CDR2 SVGAGI (reference sequence). V lost 0 bases and J 9 bases, leaving 6 bases between the germline ends. The sequencing used CD4+ or CD8+ T cells sorted from blood, collected in a trial of the OX40 agonist ivuxolimab. The source is an adult with an advanced solid tumor such as melanoma, head and neck, liver or kidney cancer. This chain links TRBV6-6 with TRBJ2-1; D not resolved. CDR3 sequence reads: CASSYSRPEQFF. CDR3 DNA: TGTGCCAGCAGTTACTCGAGACCTGAGCAGTTCTTC.